The entry below gives a single T cell receptor (beta chain) sequence along with its context. Authors' methods: Amplified reference gene primers provided the basis for estimating nucleated cell counts. Some clones are missing from TCRdb's copy, which holds only in-frame ones; the method was immunoSEQ multiplex PCR. Clone size and V and J calls were adopted from that table, with D and trimming inferred from the DNA. Altogether a few hundred thousand clones are present, approximately 87% being singletons, with the ten largest covering roughly 5.8%. The sample is drawn from a study of blood T cell repertoires in COVID-19. The overall study: The study drew acute and convalescent COVID-19 samples from the United States, Italy and Spain. From T cells, B-cell-depleted T cells, or PBMCs came the material, which was cDNA or gDNA.

The CDR3 length is 14 residues. Germline assignment: CDR1 SGHAT and CDR2 FQNNGV. Deletions cut 8 bases from V and 3 bases from J, with 15 bases between. The sample consisted of peripheral blood. The chain couples TRBV11-2 to TRBJ2-3; D possibly corresponds to TRBD1 (5 bases). This receptor was taken from a man aged 55 to 70 with acute or convalescent COVID-19. The CDR3 reads CASAGGRVTDTQYF. The CDR3 bases are TGTGCCAGCGCCGGCGGCAGGGTAACAGATACGCAGTATTTT.